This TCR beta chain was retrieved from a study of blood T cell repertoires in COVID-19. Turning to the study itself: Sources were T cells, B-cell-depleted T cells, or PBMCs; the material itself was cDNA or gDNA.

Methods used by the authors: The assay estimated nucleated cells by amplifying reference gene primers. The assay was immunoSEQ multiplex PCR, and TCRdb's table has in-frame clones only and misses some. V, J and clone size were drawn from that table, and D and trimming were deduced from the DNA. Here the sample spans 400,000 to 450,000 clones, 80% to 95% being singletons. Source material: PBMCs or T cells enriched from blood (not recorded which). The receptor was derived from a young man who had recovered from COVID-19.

DNA of the CDR3: TGTGCCAGCAGTGATCGGAATTCACCCCTCCACTTT. Its translation: CASSDRNSPLHF. The chain links TRBV6-1 to TRBJ1-6, with D unclear. The CDR3 runs 12 residues. Germline values: CDR1 MNHNS, CDR2 SASEGT. Deletions cut 3 bases from V and 7 bases from J, with 4 bases between.